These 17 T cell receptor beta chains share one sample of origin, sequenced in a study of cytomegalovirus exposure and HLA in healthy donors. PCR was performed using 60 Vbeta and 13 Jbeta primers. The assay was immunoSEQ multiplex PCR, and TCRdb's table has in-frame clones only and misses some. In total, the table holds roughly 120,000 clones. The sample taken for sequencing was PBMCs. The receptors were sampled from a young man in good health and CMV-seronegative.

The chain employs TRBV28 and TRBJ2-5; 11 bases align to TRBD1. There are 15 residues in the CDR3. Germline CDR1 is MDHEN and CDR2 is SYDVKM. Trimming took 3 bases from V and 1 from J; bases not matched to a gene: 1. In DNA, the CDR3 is TGTGCCAGCAGTTTGGGACAGGGGGTCCAAGAGACCCAGTACTTC. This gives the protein CASSLGQGVQETQYF.

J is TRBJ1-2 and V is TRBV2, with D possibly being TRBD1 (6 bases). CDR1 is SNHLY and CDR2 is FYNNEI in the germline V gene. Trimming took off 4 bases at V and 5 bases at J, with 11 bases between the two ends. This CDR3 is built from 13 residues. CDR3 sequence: CASSGQAHYGYTF. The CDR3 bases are TGTGCCAGCAGTGGACAGGCGCATTATGGCTACACCTTC.

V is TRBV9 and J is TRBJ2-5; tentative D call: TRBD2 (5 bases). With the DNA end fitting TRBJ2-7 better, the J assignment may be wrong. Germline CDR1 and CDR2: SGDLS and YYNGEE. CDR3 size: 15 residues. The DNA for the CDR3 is TGTGCCAGCAGCGTAGCGGGGTCCAGCTCCTACGAGCAGTACTTC. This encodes CASSVAGSSSYEQYF.

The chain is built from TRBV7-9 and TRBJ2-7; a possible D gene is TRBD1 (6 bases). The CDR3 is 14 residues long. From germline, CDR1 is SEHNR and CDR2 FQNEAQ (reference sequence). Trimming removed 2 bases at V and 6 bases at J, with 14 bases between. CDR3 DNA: TGTGCCAGCAGCTTATCAGCAGGGGTAGGCGAGCAGTACTTC. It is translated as CASSLSAGVGEQYF. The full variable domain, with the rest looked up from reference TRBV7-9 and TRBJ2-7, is DTGVSQNPRHKITKRGQNVTFRCDPISEHNRLYWYRQTLGQGPEFLTYFQNEAQLEKSRLLSDRFSAERPKGSFSTLEIQRTEQGDSAMYLCASSLSAGVGEQYFGPGTRLTVT.

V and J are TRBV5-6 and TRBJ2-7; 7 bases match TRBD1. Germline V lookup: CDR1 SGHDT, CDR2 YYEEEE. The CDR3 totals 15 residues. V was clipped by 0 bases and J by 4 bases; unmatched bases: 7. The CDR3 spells CASSLELVRGYEQYF. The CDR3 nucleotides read TGTGCCAGCAGCTTGGAATTGGTCAGGGGGTACGAGCAGTACTTC.

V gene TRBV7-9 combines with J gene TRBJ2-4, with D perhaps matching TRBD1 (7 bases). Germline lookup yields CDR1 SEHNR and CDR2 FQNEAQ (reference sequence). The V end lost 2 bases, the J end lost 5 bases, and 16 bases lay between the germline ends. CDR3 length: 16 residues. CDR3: CASSLRQGLNENIQYF. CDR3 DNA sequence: TGTGCCAGCAGCTTAAGACAGGGACTTAACGAAAACATTCAGTACTTC.

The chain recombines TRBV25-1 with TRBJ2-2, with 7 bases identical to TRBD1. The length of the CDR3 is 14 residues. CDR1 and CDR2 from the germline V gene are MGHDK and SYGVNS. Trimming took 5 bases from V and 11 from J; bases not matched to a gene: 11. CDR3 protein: CASSLPSRDSELFF. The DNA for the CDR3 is TGTGCCAGCAGTCTTCCCAGCCGGGACAGCGAGCTGTTTTTT.

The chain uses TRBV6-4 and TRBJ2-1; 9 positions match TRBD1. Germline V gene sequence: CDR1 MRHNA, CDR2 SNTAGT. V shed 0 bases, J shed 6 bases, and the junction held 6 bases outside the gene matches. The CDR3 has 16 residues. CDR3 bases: TGTGCCAGCAGTGACTCGTGGACAGGGGTTATCAATGAGCAGTTCTTC. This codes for CASSDSWTGVINEQFF.

The CDR3 bases are TGTGCCAGTAGTATAGACGGGGGGAGCAATCAGCCCCAGCATTTT. Its translation is CASSIDGGSNQPQHF. This sequence joins TRBV19 and TRBJ1-5, with D maybe TRBD1 (5 bases). This CDR3 is 15 amino acids long. The V gene's germline CDR1 is LNHDA and CDR2 SQIVND (reference sequence). The V end was cut by 0 bases, the J end by 1 base, with 7 bases between. The whole variable domain, filled in from reference TRBV19 and TRBJ1-5, reads DGGITQSPKYLFRKEGQNVTLSCEQNLNHDAMYWYRQDPGQGLRLIYYSQIVNDFQKGDIAEGYSVSREKKESFPLTVTSAQKNPTAFYLCASSIDGGSNQPQHFGDGTRLSIL.

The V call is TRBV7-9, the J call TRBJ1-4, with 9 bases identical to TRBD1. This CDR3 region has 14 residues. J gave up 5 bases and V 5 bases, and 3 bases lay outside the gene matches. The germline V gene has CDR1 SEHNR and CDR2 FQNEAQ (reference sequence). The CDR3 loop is CASSEGQGNEKLFF. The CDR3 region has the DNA TGTGCCAGCAGCGAGGGACAGGGAAATGAAAAACTGTTTTTT.

Here the CDR3 reads CASSFLNSGLAGWHEQFF. CDR3 bases: TGTGCCAGCAGTTTCCTTAACTCGGGACTAGCGGGATGGCATGAGCAGTTCTTC. The chain recombines TRBV28 with TRBJ2-1, with 13 bases identical to TRBD2. Germline V CDR1 and CDR2: MDHEN, SYDVKM. There are 18 residues in the CDR3. V dropped 3 bases and J dropped 8; count of bases not matched to a gene: 13.

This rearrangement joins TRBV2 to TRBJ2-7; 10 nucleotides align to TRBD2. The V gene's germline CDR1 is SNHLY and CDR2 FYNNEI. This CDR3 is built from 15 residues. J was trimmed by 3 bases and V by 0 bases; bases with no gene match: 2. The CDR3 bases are TGTGCCAGCAGTGAAGCAGCGGGAGGGTTCTACGAGCAGTACTTC. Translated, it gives CASSEAAGGFYEQYF.

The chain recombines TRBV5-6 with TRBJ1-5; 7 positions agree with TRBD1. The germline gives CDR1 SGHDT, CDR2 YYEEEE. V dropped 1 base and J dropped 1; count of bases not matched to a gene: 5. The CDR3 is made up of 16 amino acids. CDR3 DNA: TGTGCCAGCAGCTTGTTCCAGGGGGTAAGCAATCAGCCCCAGCATTTT. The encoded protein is CASSLFQGVSNQPQHF. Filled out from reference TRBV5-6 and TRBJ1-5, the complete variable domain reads DAGVTQSPTHLIKTRGQQVTLRCSPKSGHDTVSWYQQALGQGPQFIFQYYEEEERQRGNFPDRFSGHQFPNYSSELNVNALLLGDSALYLCASSLFQGVSNQPQHFGDGTRLSIL.

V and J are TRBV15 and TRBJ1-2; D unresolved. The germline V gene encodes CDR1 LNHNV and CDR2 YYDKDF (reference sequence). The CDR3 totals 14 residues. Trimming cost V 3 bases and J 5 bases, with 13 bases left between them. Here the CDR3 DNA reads TGTGCCACCAGCAGCGGGAGAGGGTTGTATGGCTACACCTTC. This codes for CATSSGRGLYGYTF. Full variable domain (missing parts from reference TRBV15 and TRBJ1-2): DAMVIQNPRYQVTQFGKPVTLSCSQTLNHNVMYWYQQKSSQAPKLLFHYYDKDFNNEADTPDNFQSRRPNTSFCFLDIRSPGLGDTAMYLCATSSGRGLYGYTFGSGTRLTVV.

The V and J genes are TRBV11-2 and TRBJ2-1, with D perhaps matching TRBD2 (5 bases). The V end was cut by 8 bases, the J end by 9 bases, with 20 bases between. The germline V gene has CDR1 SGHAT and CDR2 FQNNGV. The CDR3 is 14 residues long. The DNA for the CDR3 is TGTGCCAGCCGCTGGGCTAGCCGGTTGGGTGAGCAGTTCTTC. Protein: CASRWASRLGEQFF.

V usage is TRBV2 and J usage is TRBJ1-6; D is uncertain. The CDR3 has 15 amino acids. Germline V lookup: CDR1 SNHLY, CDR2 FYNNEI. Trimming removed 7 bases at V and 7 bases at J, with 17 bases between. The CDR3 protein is CASKEALLYNSPLHF. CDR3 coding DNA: TGTGCCAGCAAGGAGGCCCTGCTATACAATTCACCCCTCCACTTT.

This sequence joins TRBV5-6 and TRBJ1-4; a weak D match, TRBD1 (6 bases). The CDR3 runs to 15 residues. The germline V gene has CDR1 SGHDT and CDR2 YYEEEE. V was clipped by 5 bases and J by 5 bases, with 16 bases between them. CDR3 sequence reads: CASRQRGGSNEKLFF. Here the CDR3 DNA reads TGTGCCAGCAGACAGAGGGGGGGGAGCAATGAAAAACTGTTTTTT.